This T cell receptor (beta chain) was identified during a study of regulatory T cells in long-lasting Graves disease. Losses at the gene ends were 5 bases for V and 6 bases for J; bases not matched to a gene: 12. CDR3 length equals 16 residues. The germline V gene has CDR1 SNHLY and CDR2 FYNNEI. Building of the TCR beta libraries involved iRepertoire HTBI primers and Arm-PCR of CDR3 regions. In the original workflow: Segment identification across samples yielded 50 to 80 TRBV and more than twelve TRBJ segments. A single record per CDR3 protein comes from TCRdb applying MiXCR to the multiplex PCR reads. The V and J calls and clone size are TCRdb's, not the authors'. The data contain approximately 460,000 distinct CDR3 sequences, less than 20% of them singletons. Study-wide points: The study found persistent patients shared more public clonotypes (roughly 2,500) than new patients (around 1,000).

This clonotype was found a few times. Its antigen is not identified. Time point: newly diagnosed GD, antithyroid drugs for less than 3 months. Generation of the TCR library employed RNA extracted from PBMCs. These same records also appear under a second study, on T cells in Graves' hyperthyroidism and ophthalmopathy.

The sequence came from a woman aged 25 to 45 with Graves disease. The chain joins TRBV2 to TRBJ2-3; the match to TRBD1 covers 9 bases. The sequencing used peripheral blood mononuclear cells (PBMCs), collected at new diagnosis, from a patient treated with antithyroid drugs. For the CDR3, the DNA is TGTGCCAGCAGTACACAGGGGGCGCCGAAGGAGGATACGCAGTATTTT. This gives the protein CASSTQGAPKEDTQYF.